Sequencing of this T cell receptor beta chain was carried out in a study of cytomegalovirus exposure and HLA in healthy donors. Overall study results and limits: In a later analysis, at a false discovery rate of 0.05, 16,951 TCR beta sequences were associated with HLA alleles. High sensitivity and specificity were reportedly achieved when the classifier diagnosed cytomegalovirus status.

The PCR used 60 Vbeta and 13 Jbeta primers. Sequenced by immunoSEQ multiplex PCR; TCRdb stores in-frame clones only, minus some. The sample yields 150,000 or so clones, of which the top ten take up about 1.2%. Donors sampled were nominally healthy, though unrecorded immune exposures were likely. The length of the CDR3 is 14 residues. Germline values: CDR1 SQVTM, CDR2 ANQGSEA. Germline trimming cut 5 bases from V and 4 bases from J; bases unmatched to any gene: 8. Of note for this clone: Its antigen is not identified.

This chain uses TRBV29-1 with TRBJ2-3, with 8 bases aligning to TRBD2. Source material: PBMCs. The sequence was collected from a woman in her sixties in good health and CMV-seronegative. CDR3 sequence reads: CSVYLRGAPDTQYF. As DNA, the CDR3 is TGCAGCGTTTATTTGCGGGGGGCTCCAGATACGCAGTATTTT.